The 2 T cell receptor beta chains presented below share a single source sample, sequenced in a study of identifying expanded T cells in peripheral blood. The protocol was immunoSEQ multiplex PCR, while the TCRdb copy is restricted to in-frame clones and leaves out a portion. The data show about 100,000 clones, with over 80% seen just once and just over 5.5% held by the top ten. The sample consisted of blood. These receptor sequences come from a person aged 18 to 75 in good health.

This clone was observed a few times. V is TRBV12-5 and J is TRBJ2-3, with 12 bases aligning to TRBD2. V gave up 1 base and J gave up 2 bases; unmatched junction bases: 4. This CDR3 spans 17 amino acids. Germline CDR1 LGHNT, CDR2 FRNRAP. CDR3 sequence (DNA): TGTGCTAGTGGTTTGGAGAGACTAGCGGGGGACACAGATACGCAGTATTTT. Amino acids: CASGLERLAGDTDTQYF.

The chain uses TRBV7-2 and TRBJ2-3; tentatively, D is TRBD2 (5 bases). This CDR3 has 15 residues. Trimming removed 1 base at V and 2 bases at J, with 10 bases between. CDR1 is SGHTA and CDR2 is FQGNSA in the germline V gene. CDR3 DNA sequence: TGTGCCAGCAGCTTAGGCCGGACTCCCACAGATACGCAGTATTTT. Protein product: CASSLGRTPTDTQYF.